A single sample is the source of the 12 T cell receptor beta chains below, sequenced in a study of blood T cell repertoires in COVID-19. This table comes from immunoSEQ multiplex PCR, and its TCRdb copy is limited to in-frame clones, with some not included. The sample carries 45,000 to 55,000 clones, just over 85% recorded once. The sequencing input was peripheral blood. The source of these receptors is a man between 65 and 80 years old with active COVID-19.

The chain combines TRBV7-9 with TRBJ2-3, with TRBD2 identical over 10 bases. The trim removed 5 bases at V and 4 bases at J, leaving 6 bases unmatched. The length of the CDR3 is 15 residues. The V gene's germline CDR1 is SEHNR and CDR2 FQNEAQ (reference sequence). CDR3 coding DNA: TGTGCCAGCAGCCCCATACTAGCGGGGTCAGATACGCAGTATTTT. It is translated as CASSPILAGSDTQYF.

The rearrangement links TRBV7-9 to TRBJ1-4, with unresolved D. This CDR3 spans 17 amino acids. CDR1 and CDR2 from the germline V gene are SEHNR and FQNEAQ (reference sequence). Trimming took 2 bases from V and 8 from J, leaving 21 bases between them. CDR3: CASSLKSRLHSGEKLFF. DNA for the CDR3: TGTGCCAGCAGCTTAAAGAGCAGGCTCCATTCCGGCGAAAAACTGTTTTTT.

A single count supports this clone. V is TRBV6-2 or TRBV6-3 and J is TRBJ1-1; no clear D. Looked up from germline, CDR1 is MNHEY and CDR2 is SVGEGT. There are 13 residues in the CDR3. V lost 6 bases and J lost 4, with 12 bases in between. The CDR3 coding sequence is TGTGCCAGCAGCCTCCTCGGAGGCACTGAAGCTTTCTTT. Amino acids: CASSLLGGTEAFF.

The genes are TRBV20-1 and TRBJ2-3, with TRBD2 matching over 11 bases. Germline CDR1 reads DFQATT; CDR2 reads SNEGSKA (reference sequence). There are 15 residues in the CDR3. J gave up 7 bases and V 3 bases, and 9 bases lay outside the gene matches. The CDR3 region has the DNA TGCAGTGCTAGTGAACTAGCGGGGGCCCAGAATACGCAGTATTTT. This sequence encodes CSASELAGAQNTQYF.

J is TRBJ2-1 and V is TRBV9; TRBD2 aligns across 10 bases. V gave up 4 bases and J gave up 7 bases; unmatched junction bases: 8. CDR1 is SGDLS and CDR2 is YYNGEE in the germline V gene. The CDR3 runs to 15 residues. CDR3 bases: TGTGCCAGCAGCCCAGTGAGCGGGGGGGGGAATGAGCAGTTCTTC. Its translation: CASSPVSGGGNEQFF.

In the case of this clone: A junction boundary mismatches the germline segment, possibly from a read error. The rearrangement links TRBV13 to TRBJ2-3; 9 positions agree with TRBD1. The CDR3 covers 14 residues. From germline, CDR1 is PRHDT and CDR2 FYEKMQ (reference sequence). The CDR3 is CASSLGQGTDTQYF. The CDR3, as DNA: TGTGCCAGCAGTTTAGGACAGGGGACAGATACGCAGTATTTT.

V and J are TRBV6-4 and TRBJ2-1; 14 bases align to TRBD2. Germline V CDR1 and CDR2: MRHNA, SNTAGT. The CDR3 consists of 16 residues. Trimming took 6 bases from V and 5 from J; bases not matched to a gene: 6. CDR3 bases: TGTGCCAGCAGCGCGACTAGCGGGGGGGCCAACAATGAGCAGTTCTTC. This codes for CASSATSGGANNEQFF.

This sequence joins TRBV5-1 and TRBJ2-5; TRBD2 matches at 10 bases. Unmatched junction bases numbered 6, after V lost 3 bases and J lost 4 bases. This CDR3 region has 15 residues. Germline-derived CDR1 and CDR2 are SGHRS and YFSETQ. The CDR3 reads CASSSQIAGGETQYF. CDR3 nucleotide sequence: TGCGCCAGCAGCTCCCAAATAGCGGGGGGAGAGACCCAGTACTTC.

The V and J genes are TRBV25-1 and TRBJ1-1; D remains ambiguous. The V gene's germline CDR1 is MGHDK and CDR2 SYGVNS. With 6 bases removed from V and 7 bases from J, the gap between germline ends came to 18 bases. The CDR3 contains 14 residues. CDR3 protein: CASRSFGRRGEAFF. CDR3 DNA: TGTGCCAGCAGATCCTTCGGCCGCCGGGGTGAAGCTTTCTTT.

V usage is TRBV7-2 and J usage is TRBJ1-2; D unresolved. This CDR3 spans 13 amino acids. The V end lost 0 bases, the J end lost 4 bases, and 6 bases lay between the germline ends. Germline V gene lookup returns CDR1 SGHTA and CDR2 FQGNSA. The CDR3 reads CASSLAGSYGYTF. In DNA, the CDR3 is TGTGCCAGCAGCTTAGCAGGGAGCTATGGCTACACCTTC.

The chain recombines TRBV6-5 with TRBJ2-5, with D unresolved. The V end was cut by 8 bases, the J end by 5 bases, with 6 bases between. There are 10 residues in the CDR3. Germline V gives CDR1 MNHEY, CDR2 SVGAGI. CDR3 coding DNA: TGTGCCAGCTCCTTGGAGACCCAGTACTTC. Its protein product is CASSLETQYF.

CDR3 loop: CASSESTAISPLHF. CDR3 bases: TGTGCCAGCAGTGAATCGACAGCAATTTCACCCCTCCACTTT. The V call is TRBV2, the J call TRBJ1-6; D possibly corresponds to TRBD1 (5 bases). The CDR3 extends over 14 amino acids. The ends were cut back, 2 bases at V and 9 bases at J, with 11 bases in the middle. Per germline, CDR1 SNHLY and CDR2 FYNNEI.